This T cell receptor (beta chain) was sequenced in a study of cytomegalovirus exposure and HLA in healthy donors. Turning to the study itself: Genotyping of roughly 400 donors showed that around 81% belonged to the Caucasian-associated ancestry cluster. Findings and limits, study-wide: Presence/absence analyses took donor sequencing depth as roughly uniform. An analysis done earlier found most TCR beta V segments productive about 87% or about 30% of the time.

The CDR3 spans 14 residues. Trimming pared 2 bases from V and 3 bases from J, leaving 9 bases between. Germline CDR1 is SGHTA and CDR2 is FQGTGA. Donors likely had unrecorded immune exposures despite being nominally healthy when sampled. About this clone: As yet, its antigen is unknown.

Primers included in the PCR were 60 Vbeta and 13 Jbeta primers. Libraries were prepared by immunoSEQ multiplex PCR; TCRdb keeps only in-frame clonotypes and omits some of them. The data contain some 170,000 clones, 82% of them singletons. The receptor was derived from a girl aged 2 to 9 in good health and CMV-seropositive. V and J are TRBV7-3 and TRBJ2-3, with a weak D call TRBD2 (6 bases). The sequenced material came from PBMCs. CDR3 coding DNA: TGTGCCAGCAGCTTATCGGGAGATACAGATACGCAGTATTTT. Translation gives CASSLSGDTDTQYF. Using reference TRBV7-3 and TRBJ2-3 for the parts outside the CDR3, the full variable domain is GAGVSQTPSNKVTEKGKYVELRCDPISGHTALYWYRQSLGQGPEFLIYFQGTGAADDSGLPNDRFFAVRPEGSVSTLKIQRTERGDSAVYLCASSLSGDTDTQYFGPGTRLTVL.